The T cell receptor (beta chain) under discussion was sequenced for a study of T cell repertoires in cytomegalovirus infection. In the study overall: An indication of both CMV infection and matching HLA type came from public TCR beta signatures.

Trimming pared 6 bases from V and 3 bases from J, leaving 20 bases between. Germline-derived CDR1 and CDR2 are MNHGY and SAAAGT. This CDR3 comprises 17 residues. As to this clonotype: Its antigen is undetermined.

TCRdb called the reads again in MiXCR, with one record for every CDR3 protein. The sample shows some 920,000 distinct CDR3 sequences, more than 25% of them seen only once. This rearrangement joins TRBV6-8 to TRBJ2-2; possibly TRBD1 or TRBD2 for D (6 bases each). The receptor's source is a human donor in good health (CMV status not recorded). Some clones in this sample may be carry-over from other donors' samples. Sequencing was performed on cultured CD8+ T cells from PBMCs, taken from culture after CMV antigen stimulation. The CDR3 DNA follows: TGTGCCAGCAGGGCGACGATATACAGGGAGGACACCGGGGAGCTGTTTTTT. Residues: CASRATIYREDTGELFF.